A selection of T cell receptor beta chains follows, all from one sample in a study of T cells after yellow fever vaccination. Using its own MiXCR run on the 5' RACE reads, TCRdb lists one record per CDR3 protein. Of some 100,000 distinct CDR3 sequences detected, about 8.4% appear once; the ten largest clones hold around 16%. This specimen consisted of CD8+ T cells not binding an NS4B(214-222) dextramer, sorted from PBMCs, obtained more than 14 days after the first yellow fever vaccination. These receptors were collected from a man between 18 and 29 years old who received the YFV17D yellow fever vaccine. Both conserved end residues are part of each CDR3. The D gene is left open where the match is weak. Only some rows state a clone size, as once, few, many or a class for expanded clones.

d_call	j_call	v_call	clone_size	cdr3_nt	cdr3_aa
.	TRBJ2-4	TRBV6-5	few	TGTGCCAGCAGTTACTGGGACCTACAGGGCAAAAACATTCAGTACTTC	CASSYWDLQGKNIQYF
TRBD1	TRBJ1-1	TRBV12-3/TRBV12-4	many	TGTGCCAGCAGCCCAGGGGGAGTGTGGACTGAAGCTTTCTTT	CASSPGGVWTEAFF
.	TRBJ1-2	TRBV12-3/TRBV12-4	.	TGTGCCAGCAGTTTCGAAGGGCCCTATGGCTACACCTTC	CASSFEGPYGYTF
TRBD1	TRBJ1-1	TRBV29-1	.	TGCAGCGTGCCCAGGGGGCTTGCTGAAGCTTTCTTT	CSVPRGLAEAFF
TRBD2	TRBJ2-1	TRBV4-1	few	TGCGCCAGCAGCCTTAGGACTAGCGGGGGGTATGGGAACAATGAGCAGTTCTTC	CASSLRTSGGYGNNEQFF
.	TRBJ2-5	TRBV9	.	TGTGCCAGCAGCGCAGGAGACAGGAAAGACCTAACGAGAGAGACCCAGTACTTC	CASSAGDRKDLTRETQYF
TRBD1	TRBJ2-3	TRBV5-1	.	TGCGCCAGCAGAACCGGGACAGGAGTCAATACGCAGTATTTT	CASRTGTGVNTQYF
.	TRBJ2-2	TRBV6-1	few	TGTGCCAGCAGCAAAGGGACATTAGGCGGGGAGCTGTTTTTT	CASSKGTLGGELFF
TRBD1	TRBJ1-1	TRBV5-4	many	TGTGCCAGCAGCTCAACCGACTACAGGGGGCTGAACACTGAAGCTTTCTTT	CASSSTDYRGLNTEAFF
TRBD1	TRBJ2-7	TRBV6-2/TRBV6-3	few	TGTGCCAGCAGTTCGGACAGGGGGCATTTTCAGGACTACGAGCAGTACTTC	CASSSDRGHFQDYEQYF
TRBD1	TRBJ1-5	TRBV4-1	.	TGCGCCAGCGGCCAGCCGGGACAGGGTCTTCAGCCCCAGCATTTT	CASGQPGQGLQPQHF
.	TRBJ2-2	TRBV5-1	many	TGCGCCAGCAGCTTGCACAAGGGCGCCGGGGAGCTGTTTTTT	CASSLHKGAGELFF
.	TRBJ2-1	TRBV19	few	TGTGCCAGTAGTAACTTGGTCAACAATGAGCAGTTCTTC	CASSNLVNNEQFF
TRBD1	TRBJ2-1	TRBV29-1	.	TGCAGCGTTCTAAGGACAGGGACGCTAGGCAATGAGCAGTTCTTC	CSVLRTGTLGNEQFF
.	TRBJ1-6	TRBV28	few	TGTGCCAGCAGTTTATTTTCAGGACGCAATTCACCCCTCCACTTT	CASSLFSGRNSPLHF
.	TRBJ2-3	TRBV6-5	.	TGTGCCAGCAGTTACTCGAGAGCGTGGAGTTACACAGATACGCAGTATTTT	CASSYSRAWSYTDTQYF
.	TRBJ1-1	TRBV4-1	.	TGCGCCAGCAGCCAAGATGAGGGTTCCACTGAAGCTTTCTTT	CASSQDEGSTEAFF
.	TRBJ1-1	TRBV6-1	.	TGTGCCAGCAGGAATAGTAGGAACACTGAAGCTTTCTTT	CASRNSRNTEAFF
.	TRBJ1-1	TRBV6-5	.	TGTGCCAGCAGTTACCCAGGATTGAACACTGAAGCTTTCTTT	CASSYPGLNTEAFF
.	TRBJ2-7	TRBV27	few	TGTGCCAGCAGTTTATCGTTCAGGGTAGGCGAGCAGTACTTC	CASSLSFRVGEQYF
TRBD1	TRBJ2-1	TRBV9	.	TGTGCCAGCAGCGCAGGGACAGGGTTAGGTCCGGGTGAGCAGTTCTTC	CASSAGTGLGPGEQFF
.	TRBJ2-3	TRBV11-2	few	TGTGCCAGCAGGAACCCGCGGGATACGCAGTATTTT	CASRNPRDTQYF
.	TRBJ2-3	TRBV5-6	.	TGTGCCAGCAGCTTGGAGGGGTTCGGGCCAGATACGCAGTATTTT	CASSLEGFGPDTQYF
.	TRBJ2-1	TRBV5-4	.	TGTGCCAGCAGCAGCCCCGGGACGGGCCGGTTCTTC	CASSSPGTGRFF
.	TRBJ1-1	TRBV5-1	.	TGCGCCAGCAGCCCCGGGGTAGATTTGAACACTGAAGCTTTCTTT	CASSPGVDLNTEAFF
.	TRBJ2-2	TRBV7-6	few	TGTGCCAGCAGCCGGATCCACAACACCGGGGAGCTGTTTTTT	CASSRIHNTGELFF
.	TRBJ1-1	TRBV13	.	TGTGCCAGCAGCTCCGACAGGCTTGAAGCTTTCTTT	CASSSDRLEAFF
.	TRBJ1-2	TRBV19	few	TGTGCCAGTAGGGATATGACAGCTATAAACTATGGCTACACCTTC	CASRDMTAINYGYTF
.	TRBJ2-5	TRBV11-2	.	TGTGCCAGCAGCTTATGGCAGGGAGAGACCCAGTACTTC	CASSLWQGETQYF
.	TRBJ2-7	TRBV12-3/TRBV12-4	few	TGTGCCAGCAGTCATGGGCCCCCGGCGTCTTACGAGCAGTACTTC	CASSHGPPASYEQYF
.	TRBJ2-1	TRBV7-8	many	TGTGCCAGCAGCTTGAAGGGACTGAGTCACAATGAGCAGTTCTTC	CASSLKGLSHNEQFF
TRBD1	TRBJ1-2	TRBV3-1	.	TGTGCCAGCAGACGGACAGGGGGCGGTGGCTACACCTTC	CASRRTGGGGYTF
.	TRBJ2-5	TRBV29-1	many	TGCAGCGTTGCGGACAGAGAAGAGACCCAGTACTTC	CSVADREETQYF
.	TRBJ2-3	TRBV7-9	few	TGTGCCAGCACCCCAGTTGGGCGGGGACGCACAGATACGCAGTATTTT	CASTPVGRGRTDTQYF
TRBD1	TRBJ2-7	TRBV20-1	few	TGCAGTGCTATCCTCCGGGACAGGGGTTACGAGCAGTACTTC	CSAILRDRGYEQYF
TRBD2	TRBJ2-3	TRBV10-3	.	TGTGCCATCAGGGGGGGGAGGGAGACGCAGTATTTT	CAIRGGRETQYF
.	TRBJ2-1	TRBV20-1	.	TGCAGTGCTAATGGTCCACAACCCCATGGTGAGCAGTTCTTC	CSANGPQPHGEQFF
.	TRBJ2-7	TRBV7-9	few	TGTGCCAGCAGCTTAGGGGCCGGGGTCCACGAGCAGTACTTC	CASSLGAGVHEQYF
TRBD1	TRBJ1-1	TRBV5-1	few	TGCGCCAGCACAGACAGGGCAGGGAACACTGAAGCTTTCTTT	CASTDRAGNTEAFF
.	TRBJ2-3	TRBV7-8	.	TGTGCCAGCAGATTTCTCAGCGGGTCCACAGATACGCAGTATTTT	CASRFLSGSTDTQYF
.	TRBJ2-3	TRBV6-2/TRBV6-3	few	TGTGCCAGCAGGGAGGGTATTCGCGGCACAGATACGCAGTATTTT	CASREGIRGTDTQYF
.	TRBJ2-3	TRBV4-1	.	TGCGCCAGCAGCCAAGAGTGGGGGCGCGCCGCAGATACGCAGTATTTT	CASSQEWGRAADTQYF
TRBD1	TRBJ2-7	TRBV19	.	TGTGCCAGTAGTATGAGACAGGGCCTCTTCGAGCAGTACTTC	CASSMRQGLFEQYF
TRBD1	TRBJ2-7	TRBV7-6	many	TGTGCCAGCAGCTTAGCGGGGACAGGGTACGAGCAGTACTTC	CASSLAGTGYEQYF
.	TRBJ2-7	TRBV13	.	TGTGCCAGCAGCTTAGCCCAGGGGTCATACGAGCAGTACTTC	CASSLAQGSYEQYF
.	TRBJ2-2	TRBV4-3	.	TGCGCCAGCAGCCAAGAGTGGCAGACAACCACCGGGGAGCTGTTTTTT	CASSQEWQTTTGELFF
.	TRBJ2-5	TRBV4-2	.	TGTGCCAGCAGCCAAGACGGGGGAGGCCAAGAGACCCAGTACTTC	CASSQDGGGQETQYF
.	TRBJ2-5	TRBV4-2	.	TGTGCCAGCAGCCAAGAGGAGGGACTCCTCCGGGAGACCCAGTACTTC	CASSQEEGLLRETQYF
.	TRBJ2-7	TRBV14	.	TGTGCCAGCAGCCAAATACGGGGGCCCTACGAGCAGTACTTC	CASSQIRGPYEQYF
.	TRBJ2-3	TRBV4-2	.	TGTGCCAGCAGCTACTCTAGCTCCTTCGGCACAGATACGCAGTATTTT	CASSYSSSFGTDTQYF
TRBD2	TRBJ2-1	TRBV6-4	.	TGTGCCAGCAGTGACTCTAGCGGGGCGGCCAATGAGCAGTTCTTC	CASSDSSGAANEQFF
TRBD1	TRBJ2-7	TRBV27	few	TGTGCCAGCAGTTTGAACAGGGGAAGCGCCTACGAGCAGTACTTC	CASSLNRGSAYEQYF
TRBD1	TRBJ2-3	TRBV27	few	TGTGCCAGCAGAAGCTACGCCGGGACAGACTTCACAGATACGCAGTATTTT	CASRSYAGTDFTDTQYF
.	TRBJ2-1	TRBV6-4	few	TGTGCCAGCAGTGAGGGGCCTTACAATGAGCAGTTCTTC	CASSEGPYNEQFF